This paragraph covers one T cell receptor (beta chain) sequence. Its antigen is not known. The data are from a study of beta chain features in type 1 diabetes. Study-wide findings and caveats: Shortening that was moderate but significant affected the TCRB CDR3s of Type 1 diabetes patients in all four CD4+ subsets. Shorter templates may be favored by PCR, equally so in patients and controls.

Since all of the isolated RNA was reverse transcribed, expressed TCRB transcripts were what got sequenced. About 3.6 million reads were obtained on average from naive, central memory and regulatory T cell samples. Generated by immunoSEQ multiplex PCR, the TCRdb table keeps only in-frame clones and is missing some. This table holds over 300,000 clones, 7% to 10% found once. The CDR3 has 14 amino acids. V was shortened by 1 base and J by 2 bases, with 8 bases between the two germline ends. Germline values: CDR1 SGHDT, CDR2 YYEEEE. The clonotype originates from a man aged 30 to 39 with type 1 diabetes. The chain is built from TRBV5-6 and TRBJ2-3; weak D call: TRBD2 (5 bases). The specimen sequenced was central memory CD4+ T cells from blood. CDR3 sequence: CASSLHGVTDTQYF. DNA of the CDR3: TGTGCCAGCAGCTTGCACGGGGTCACAGATACGCAGTATTTT.